Below, one TCR beta chain is given with its context. TCRdb used MiXCR to reprocess the PCR reads, holding one entry per CDR3 protein. Among about 15,000 distinct CDR3 sequences, 45% to 50% were seen once, and the ten largest hold 40% to 50%. This specimen comes from a study of tumor-infiltrating lymphocytes in oesophageal squamous cell carcinoma. CDR3 length equals 13 residues. Trimming took off 5 bases at V and 5 bases at J, with 9 bases between the two ends. CDR1 is SGHVS, CDR2 FNYEAQ, per germline. The origin of this receptor is a male donor with esophageal squamous cell carcinoma. Sequenced sample: blood. The rearrangement joins TRBV7-6 to TRBJ2-2; TRBD2 might be the D (5 bases). In DNA form, the CDR3 reads TGTGCCAGCAGCCCGACGGGAACCGGGGAGCTGTTTTTT. This translates into CASSPTGTGELFF. Full variable domain (remainder filled in from reference TRBV7-6 and TRBJ2-2): GAGVSQSPRYKVTKRGQDVALRCDPISGHVSLYWYRQALGQGPEFLTYFNYEAQQDKSGLPNDRFSAERPEGSISTLTIQRTEQRDSAMYRCASSPTGTGELFFGEGSRLTVL.